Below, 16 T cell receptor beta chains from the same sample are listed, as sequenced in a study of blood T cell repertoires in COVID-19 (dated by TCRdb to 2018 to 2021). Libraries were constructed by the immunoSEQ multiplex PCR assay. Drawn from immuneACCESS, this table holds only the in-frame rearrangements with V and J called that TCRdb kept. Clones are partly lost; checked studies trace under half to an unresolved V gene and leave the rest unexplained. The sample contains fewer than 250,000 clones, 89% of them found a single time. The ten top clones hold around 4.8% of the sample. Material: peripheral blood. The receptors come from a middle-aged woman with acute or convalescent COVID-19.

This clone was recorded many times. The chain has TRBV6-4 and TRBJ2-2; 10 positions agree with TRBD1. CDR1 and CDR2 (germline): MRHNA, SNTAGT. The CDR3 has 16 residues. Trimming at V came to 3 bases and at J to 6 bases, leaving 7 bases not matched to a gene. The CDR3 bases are TGTGCCAGCAGTGAGTCCGGGACAGGGGACCCCGGGGAGCTGTTTTTT. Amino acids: CASSESGTGDPGELFF.

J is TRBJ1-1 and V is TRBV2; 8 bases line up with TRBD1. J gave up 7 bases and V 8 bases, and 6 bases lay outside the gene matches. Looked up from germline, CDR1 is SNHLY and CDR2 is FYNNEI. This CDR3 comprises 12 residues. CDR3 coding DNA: TGTGCCAGCGAGCGGACAGGGTTTGAAGCTTTCTTT. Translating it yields CASERTGFEAFF.

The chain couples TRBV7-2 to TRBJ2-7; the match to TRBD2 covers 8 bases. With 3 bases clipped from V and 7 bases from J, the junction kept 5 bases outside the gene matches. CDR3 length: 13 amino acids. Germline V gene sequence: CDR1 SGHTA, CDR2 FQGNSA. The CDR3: CASSFSGLEEQYV. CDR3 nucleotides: TGTGCCAGCAGCTTTTCGGGACTAGAGGAGCAGTACGTC.

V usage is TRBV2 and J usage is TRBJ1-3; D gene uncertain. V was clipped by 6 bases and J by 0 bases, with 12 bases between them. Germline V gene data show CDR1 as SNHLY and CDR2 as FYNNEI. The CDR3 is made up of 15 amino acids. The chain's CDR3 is CASRALAFSGNTIYF. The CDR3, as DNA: TGTGCCAGCAGGGCCTTGGCATTCTCTGGAAACACCATATATTTT.

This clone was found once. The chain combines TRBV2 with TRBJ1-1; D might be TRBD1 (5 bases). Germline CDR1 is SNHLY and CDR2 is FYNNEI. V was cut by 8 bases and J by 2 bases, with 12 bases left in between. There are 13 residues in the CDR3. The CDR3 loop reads CASQRGFNTEAFF. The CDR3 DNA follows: TGTGCCAGCCAGCGGGGGTTTAACACTGAAGCTTTCTTT.

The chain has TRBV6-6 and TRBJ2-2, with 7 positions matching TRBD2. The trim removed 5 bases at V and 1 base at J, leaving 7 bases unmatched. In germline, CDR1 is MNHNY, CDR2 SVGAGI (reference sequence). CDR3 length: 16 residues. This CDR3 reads CASSTSAGENTGELFF. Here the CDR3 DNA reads TGTGCCAGCAGTACTAGCGCGGGGGAGAACACCGGGGAGCTGTTTTTT.

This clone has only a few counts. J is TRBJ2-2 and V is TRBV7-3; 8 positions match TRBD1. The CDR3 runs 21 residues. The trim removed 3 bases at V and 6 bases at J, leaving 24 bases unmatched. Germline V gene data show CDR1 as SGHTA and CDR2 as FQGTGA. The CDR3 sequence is CASSFYRGLAATGTIAGELFF. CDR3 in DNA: TGTGCCAGCAGCTTTTACAGGGGGTTAGCTGCAACGGGGACAATTGCCGGGGAGCTGTTTTTT.

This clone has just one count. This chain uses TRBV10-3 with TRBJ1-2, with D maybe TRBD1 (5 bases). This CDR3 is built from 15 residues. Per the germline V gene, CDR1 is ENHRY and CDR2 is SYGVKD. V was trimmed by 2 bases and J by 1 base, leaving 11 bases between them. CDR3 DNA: TGTGCCATCAGTGAGCCGGGGGGGAATAACTATGGCTACACCTTC. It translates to CAISEPGGNNYGYTF.

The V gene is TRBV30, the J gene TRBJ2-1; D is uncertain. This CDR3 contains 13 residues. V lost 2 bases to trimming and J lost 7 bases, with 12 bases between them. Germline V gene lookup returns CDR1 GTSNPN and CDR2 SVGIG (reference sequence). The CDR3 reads CAWSRIGGNEQFF. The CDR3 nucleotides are TGTGCCTGGAGTCGGATCGGCGGAAATGAGCAGTTCTTC. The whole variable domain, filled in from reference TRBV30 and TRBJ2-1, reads SQTIHQWPATLVQPVGSPLSLECTVEGTSNPNLYWYRQAAGRGLQLLFYSVGIGQISSEVPQNLSASRPQDRQFILSSKKLLLSDSGFYLCAWSRIGGNEQFFGPGTRLTVL.

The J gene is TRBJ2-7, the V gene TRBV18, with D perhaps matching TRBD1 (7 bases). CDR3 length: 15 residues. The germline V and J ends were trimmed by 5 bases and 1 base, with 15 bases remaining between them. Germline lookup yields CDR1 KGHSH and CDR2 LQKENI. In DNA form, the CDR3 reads TGTGCCAGCTCAACCTCAGGGGGGAAGTCCTACGAGCAGTACGTC. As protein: CASSTSGGKSYEQYV.

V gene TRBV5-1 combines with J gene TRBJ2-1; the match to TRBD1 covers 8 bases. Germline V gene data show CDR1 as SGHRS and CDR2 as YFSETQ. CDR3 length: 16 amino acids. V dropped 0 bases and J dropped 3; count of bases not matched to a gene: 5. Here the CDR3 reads CASSLVNRGSYNEQFF. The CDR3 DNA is TGCGCCAGCAGCTTGGTAAACAGGGGGAGCTACAATGAGCAGTTCTTC. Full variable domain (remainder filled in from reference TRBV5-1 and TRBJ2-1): KAGVTQTPRYLIKTRGQQVTLSCSPISGHRSVSWYQQTPGQGLQFLFEYFSETQRNKGNFPGRFSGRQFSNSRSEMNVSTLELGDSALYLCASSLVNRGSYNEQFFGPGTRLTVL.

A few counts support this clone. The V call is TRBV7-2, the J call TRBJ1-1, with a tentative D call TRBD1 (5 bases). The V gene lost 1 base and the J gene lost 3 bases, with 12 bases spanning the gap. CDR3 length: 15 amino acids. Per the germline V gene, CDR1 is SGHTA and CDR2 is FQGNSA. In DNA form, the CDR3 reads TGTGCCAGCAGCTTAGTCGCAGGGTTGGACACTGAAGCTTTCTTT. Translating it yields CASSLVAGLDTEAFF.

CDR3 DNA sequence: TGTGCCAGCAGCCCAACTGGGACAACTAACTATGGCTACACCTTC. It translates to CASSPTGTTNYGYTF. V gene TRBV9 combines with J gene TRBJ1-2; the D gene is possibly TRBD1 (6 bases). The CDR3 extends over 15 amino acids. The V gene's germline CDR1 is SGDLS and CDR2 YYNGEE. Trimming stripped 4 bases from V and 0 bases from J, with 13 bases between.

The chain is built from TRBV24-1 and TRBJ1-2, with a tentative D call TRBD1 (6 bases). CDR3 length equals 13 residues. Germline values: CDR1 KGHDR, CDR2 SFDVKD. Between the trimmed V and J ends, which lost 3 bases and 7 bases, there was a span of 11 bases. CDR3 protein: CATSDGGGVGYTF. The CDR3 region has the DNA TGTGCCACCAGTGATGGAGGGGGGGTTGGCTACACCTTC.

This CDR3 reads CASSPGTQETQYF. CDR3 DNA: TGTGCCAGCTCACCAGGGACACAAGAGACCCAGTACTTC. V and J are TRBV18 and TRBJ2-5; possible D gene TRBD1, 6 bases. Per germline, CDR1 KGHSH and CDR2 LQKENI. V lost 2 bases and J lost 2, with 6 bases in between. The CDR3 is 13 residues long. Full variable domain (outside the CDR3, taken from reference TRBV18 and TRBJ2-5): NAGVMQNPRHLVRRRGQEARLRCSPMKGHSHVYWYRQLPEEGLKFMVYLQKENIIDESGMPKERFSAEFPKEGPSILRIQQVVRGDSAAYFCASSPGTQETQYFGPGTRLLVL.

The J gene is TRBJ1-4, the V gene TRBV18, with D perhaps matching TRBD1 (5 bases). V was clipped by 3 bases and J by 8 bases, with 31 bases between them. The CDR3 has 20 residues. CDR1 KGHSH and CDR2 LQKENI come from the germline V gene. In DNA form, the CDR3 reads TGTGCCAGCTCACCTCGCCGCCAGGGCCCGGCTGCTACCCTCAGGGAAAAACTGTTTTTT. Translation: CASSPRRQGPAATLREKLFF. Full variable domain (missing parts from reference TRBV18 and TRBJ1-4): NAGVMQNPRHLVRRRGQEARLRCSPMKGHSHVYWYRQLPEEGLKFMVYLQKENIIDESGMPKERFSAEFPKEGPSILRIQQVVRGDSAAYFCASSPRRQGPAATLREKLFFGSGTQLSVL.